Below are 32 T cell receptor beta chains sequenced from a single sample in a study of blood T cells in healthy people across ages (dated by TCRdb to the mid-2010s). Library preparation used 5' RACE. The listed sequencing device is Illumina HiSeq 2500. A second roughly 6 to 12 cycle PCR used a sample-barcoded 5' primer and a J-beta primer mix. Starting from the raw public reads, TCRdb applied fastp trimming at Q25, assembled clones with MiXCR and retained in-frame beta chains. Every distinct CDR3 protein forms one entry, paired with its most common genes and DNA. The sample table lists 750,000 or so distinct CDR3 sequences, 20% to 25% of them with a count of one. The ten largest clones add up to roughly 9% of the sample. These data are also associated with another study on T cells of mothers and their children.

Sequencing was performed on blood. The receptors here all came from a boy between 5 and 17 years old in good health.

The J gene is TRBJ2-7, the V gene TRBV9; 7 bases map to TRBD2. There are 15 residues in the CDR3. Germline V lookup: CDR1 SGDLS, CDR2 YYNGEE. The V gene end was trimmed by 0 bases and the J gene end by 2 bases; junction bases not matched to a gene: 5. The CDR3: CASSVGASGPYEQYF. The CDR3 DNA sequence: TGTGCCAGCAGCGTAGGGGCTAGCGGACCCTACGAGCAGTACTTC.

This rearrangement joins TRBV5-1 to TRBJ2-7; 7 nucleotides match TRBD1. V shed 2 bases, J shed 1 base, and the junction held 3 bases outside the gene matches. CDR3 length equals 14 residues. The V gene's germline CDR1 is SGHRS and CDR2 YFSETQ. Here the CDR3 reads CASSFTGDSYEQYF. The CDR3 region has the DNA TGCGCCAGCAGCTTCACAGGGGATTCCTACGAGCAGTACTTC.

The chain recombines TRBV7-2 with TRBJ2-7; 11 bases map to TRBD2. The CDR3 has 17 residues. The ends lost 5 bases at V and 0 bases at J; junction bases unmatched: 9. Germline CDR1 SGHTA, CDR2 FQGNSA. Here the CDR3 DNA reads TGTGCCAGCAGCGACCCGGGACTAGCGGACAACTCCTACGAGCAGTACTTC. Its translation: CASSDPGLADNSYEQYF. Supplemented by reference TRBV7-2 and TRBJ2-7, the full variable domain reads GAGVSQSPSNKVTEKGKDVELRCDPISGHTALYWYRQSLGQGLEFLIYFQGNSAPDKSGLPSDRFSAERTGGSVSTLTIQRTQQEDSAVYLCASSDPGLADNSYEQYFGPGTRLTVT.

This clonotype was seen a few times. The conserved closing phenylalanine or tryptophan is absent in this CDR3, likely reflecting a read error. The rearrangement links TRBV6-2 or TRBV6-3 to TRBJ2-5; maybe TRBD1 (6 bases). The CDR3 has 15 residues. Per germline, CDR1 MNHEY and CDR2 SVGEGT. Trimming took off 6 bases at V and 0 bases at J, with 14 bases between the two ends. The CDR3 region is CASSRTRTDQETQYL. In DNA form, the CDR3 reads TGTGCCAGCAGCCGAACTCGGACAGACCAAGAGACCCAGTACCTC.

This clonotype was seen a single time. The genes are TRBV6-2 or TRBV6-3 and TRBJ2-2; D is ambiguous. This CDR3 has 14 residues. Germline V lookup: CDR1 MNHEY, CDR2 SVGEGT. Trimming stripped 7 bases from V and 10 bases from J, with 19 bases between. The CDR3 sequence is CASTSGTTFSELFF. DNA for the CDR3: TGTGCCAGCACCTCCGGAACCACGTTTTCGGAGCTGTTTTTT.

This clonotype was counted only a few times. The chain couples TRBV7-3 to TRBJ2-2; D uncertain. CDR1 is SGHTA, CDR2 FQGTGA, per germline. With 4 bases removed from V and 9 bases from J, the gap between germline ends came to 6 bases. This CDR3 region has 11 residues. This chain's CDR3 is CASSSERELFF. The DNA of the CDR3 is TGTGCCAGCAGCTCAGAGAGGGAGCTGTTTTTT.

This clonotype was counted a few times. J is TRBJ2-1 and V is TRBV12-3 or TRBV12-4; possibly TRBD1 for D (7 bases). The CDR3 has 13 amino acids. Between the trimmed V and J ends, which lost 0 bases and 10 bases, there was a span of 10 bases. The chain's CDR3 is CASSLARDSEQFF. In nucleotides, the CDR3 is TGTGCCAGCAGTTTAGCGCGGGACAGCGAGCAGTTCTTC.

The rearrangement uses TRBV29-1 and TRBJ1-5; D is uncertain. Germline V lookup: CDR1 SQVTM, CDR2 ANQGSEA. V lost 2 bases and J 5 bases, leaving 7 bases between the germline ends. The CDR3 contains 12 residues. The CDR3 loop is CSVETADQPQHF. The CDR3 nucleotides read TGCAGCGTTGAAACCGCAGATCAGCCCCAGCATTTT.

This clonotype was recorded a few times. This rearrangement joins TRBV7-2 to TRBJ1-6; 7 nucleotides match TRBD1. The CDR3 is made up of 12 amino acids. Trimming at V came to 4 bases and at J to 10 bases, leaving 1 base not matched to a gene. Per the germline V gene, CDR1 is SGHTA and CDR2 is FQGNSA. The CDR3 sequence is CASSSTGSPLHF. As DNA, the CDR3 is TGTGCCAGCAGCTCGACAGGGTCACCCCTCCACTTT.

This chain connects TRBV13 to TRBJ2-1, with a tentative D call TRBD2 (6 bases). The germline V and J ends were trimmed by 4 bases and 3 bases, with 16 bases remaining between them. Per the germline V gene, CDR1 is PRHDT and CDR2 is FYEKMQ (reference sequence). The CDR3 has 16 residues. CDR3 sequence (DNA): TGTGCCAGCAGCTCGACGGGCGGGATTATCTACAATGAGCAGTTCTTC. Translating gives CASSSTGGIIYNEQFF.

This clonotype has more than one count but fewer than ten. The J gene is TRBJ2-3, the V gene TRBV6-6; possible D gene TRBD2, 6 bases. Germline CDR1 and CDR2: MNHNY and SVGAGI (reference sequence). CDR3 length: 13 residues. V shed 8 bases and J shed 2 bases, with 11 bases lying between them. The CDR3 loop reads CASLRDFTDTQYF. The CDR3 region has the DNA TGTGCCAGCCTCAGGGACTTCACAGATACGCAGTATTTT.

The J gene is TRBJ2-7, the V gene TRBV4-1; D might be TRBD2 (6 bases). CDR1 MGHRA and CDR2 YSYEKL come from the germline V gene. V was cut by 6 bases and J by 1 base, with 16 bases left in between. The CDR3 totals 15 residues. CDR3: CASRPLGSGSYEQYF. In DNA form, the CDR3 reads TGCGCCAGCAGGCCACTGGGTAGCGGATCCTACGAGCAGTACTTC.

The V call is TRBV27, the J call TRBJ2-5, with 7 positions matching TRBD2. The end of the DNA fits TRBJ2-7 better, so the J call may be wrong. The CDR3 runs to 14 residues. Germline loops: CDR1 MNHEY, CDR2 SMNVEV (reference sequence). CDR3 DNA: TGTGCCAGCGGACTAGGAGAGTTCTCCTACGAGCAGTACTTC. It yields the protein CASGLGEFSYEQYF.

The CDR3 DNA follows: TGTGCCAGCAGCATCCTTTTGGATGGTGAGCAGTTCTTC. It translates to CASSILLDGEQFF. The chain uses TRBV11-2 and TRBJ2-5; D call uncertain. The better agreement between TRBJ2-1 and the DNA end casts doubt on the J call. The germline V gene encodes CDR1 SGHAT and CDR2 FQNNGV. The CDR3 has 13 amino acids.

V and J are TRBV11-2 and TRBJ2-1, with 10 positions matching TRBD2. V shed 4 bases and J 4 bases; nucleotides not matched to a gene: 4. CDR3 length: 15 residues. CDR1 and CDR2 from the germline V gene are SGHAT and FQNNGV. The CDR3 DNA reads TGTGCCAGCAGCTCTAGCGGGGGCGATTACAATGAGCAGTTCTTC. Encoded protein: CASSSSGGDYNEQFF. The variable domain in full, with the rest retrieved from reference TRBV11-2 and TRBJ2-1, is EAGVAQSPRYKIIEKRQSVAFWCNPISGHATLYWYQQILGQGPKLLIQFQNNGVVDDSQLPKDRFSAERLKGVDSTLKIQPAKLEDSAVYLCASSSSGGDYNEQFFGPGTRLTVL.

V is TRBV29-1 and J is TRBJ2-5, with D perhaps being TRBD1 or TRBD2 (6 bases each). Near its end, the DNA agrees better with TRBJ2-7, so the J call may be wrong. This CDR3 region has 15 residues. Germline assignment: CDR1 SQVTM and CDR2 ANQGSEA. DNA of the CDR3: TGCAGCGTTGAGGGTACCGGGGGCGGATTCTACGAGCAGTACTTC. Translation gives CSVEGTGGGFYEQYF.

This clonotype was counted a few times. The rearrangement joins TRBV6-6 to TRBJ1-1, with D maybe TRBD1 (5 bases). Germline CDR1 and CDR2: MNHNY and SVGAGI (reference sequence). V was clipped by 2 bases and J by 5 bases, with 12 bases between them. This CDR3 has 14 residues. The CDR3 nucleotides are TGTGCCAGCAGTTACGGGGGGAGGGATACTGAAGCTTTCTTT. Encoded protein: CASSYGGRDTEAFF.

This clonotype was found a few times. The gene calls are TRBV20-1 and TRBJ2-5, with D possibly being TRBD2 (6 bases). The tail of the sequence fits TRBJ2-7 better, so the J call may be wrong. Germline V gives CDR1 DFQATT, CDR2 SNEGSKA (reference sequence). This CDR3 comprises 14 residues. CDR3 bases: TGCAGTGCCCACCCTCGCGGGGTTTCCTACGAGCAGTACTTC. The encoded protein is CSAHPRGVSYEQYF.

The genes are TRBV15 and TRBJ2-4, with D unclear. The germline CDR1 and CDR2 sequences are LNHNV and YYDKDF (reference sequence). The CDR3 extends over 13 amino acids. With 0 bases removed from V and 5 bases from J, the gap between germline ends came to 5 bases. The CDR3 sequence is CATSRDLENIQYF. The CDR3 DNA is TGTGCCACCAGCAGAGATTTGGAAAACATTCAGTACTTC.

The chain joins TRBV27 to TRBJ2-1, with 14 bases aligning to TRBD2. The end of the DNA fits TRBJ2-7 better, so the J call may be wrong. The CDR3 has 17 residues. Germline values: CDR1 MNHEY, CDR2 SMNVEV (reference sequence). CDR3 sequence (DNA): TGTGCCAGCAGTTTATCGAAGACTAGCGGGAGGGCCCTGGAGCAGTACTTC. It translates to CASSLSKTSGRALEQYF.

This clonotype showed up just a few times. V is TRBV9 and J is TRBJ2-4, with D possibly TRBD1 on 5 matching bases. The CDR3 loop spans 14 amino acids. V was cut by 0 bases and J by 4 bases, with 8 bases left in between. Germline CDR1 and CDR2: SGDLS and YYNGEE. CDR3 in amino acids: CASSVGQTKNIQYF. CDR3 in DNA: TGTGCCAGCAGCGTAGGACAGACTAAAAACATTCAGTACTTC.

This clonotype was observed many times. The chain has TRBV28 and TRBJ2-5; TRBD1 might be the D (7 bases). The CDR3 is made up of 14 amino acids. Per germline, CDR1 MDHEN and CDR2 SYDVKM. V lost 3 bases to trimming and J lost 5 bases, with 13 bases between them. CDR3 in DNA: TGTGCCAGCAGTTTGTACGGGGGACAGGAGACCCAGTACTTC. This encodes CASSLYGGQETQYF.

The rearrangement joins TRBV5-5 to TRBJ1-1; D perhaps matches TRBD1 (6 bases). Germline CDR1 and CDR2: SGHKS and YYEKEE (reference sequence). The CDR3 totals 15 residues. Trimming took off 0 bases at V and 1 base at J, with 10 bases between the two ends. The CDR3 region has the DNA TGTGCCAGCAGCTTGGAGGGACACGCGAACACTGAAGCTTTCTTT. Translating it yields CASSLEGHANTEAFF.

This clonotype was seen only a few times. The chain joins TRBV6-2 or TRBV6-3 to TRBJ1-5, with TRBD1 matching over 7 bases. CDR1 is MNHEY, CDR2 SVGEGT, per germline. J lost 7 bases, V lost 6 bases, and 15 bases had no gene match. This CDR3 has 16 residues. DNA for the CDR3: TGTGCCAGCAGAAACGCGGGAGGGGGCGATTGGCAGCCCCAGCATTTT. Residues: CASRNAGGGDWQPQHF.

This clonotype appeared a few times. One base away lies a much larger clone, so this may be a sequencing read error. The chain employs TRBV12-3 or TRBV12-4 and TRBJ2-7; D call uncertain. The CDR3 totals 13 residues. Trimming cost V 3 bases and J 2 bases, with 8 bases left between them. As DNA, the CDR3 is TGTGCCAGCAGTTTTCCGAGCCCCTACGAGCAGTACTTC. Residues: CASSFPSPYEQYF.

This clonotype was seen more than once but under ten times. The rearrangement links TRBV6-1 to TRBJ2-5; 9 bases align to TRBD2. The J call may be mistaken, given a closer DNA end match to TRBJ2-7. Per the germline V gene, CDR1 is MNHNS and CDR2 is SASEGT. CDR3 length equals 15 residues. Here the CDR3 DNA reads TGTGCCAGCAGTGTAGAACTAGCGGGCGGATACGAGCAGTACTTC. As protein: CASSVELAGGYEQYF.

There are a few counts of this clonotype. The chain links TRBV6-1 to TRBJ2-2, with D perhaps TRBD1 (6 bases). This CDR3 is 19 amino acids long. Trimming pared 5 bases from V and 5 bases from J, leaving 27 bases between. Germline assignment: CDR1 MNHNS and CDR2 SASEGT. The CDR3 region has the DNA TGTGCCAGCAGTCAGTCCCTTGGGACATACCAAAAGGGTACCGGGGAGCTGTTTTTT. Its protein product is CASSQSLGTYQKGTGELFF.

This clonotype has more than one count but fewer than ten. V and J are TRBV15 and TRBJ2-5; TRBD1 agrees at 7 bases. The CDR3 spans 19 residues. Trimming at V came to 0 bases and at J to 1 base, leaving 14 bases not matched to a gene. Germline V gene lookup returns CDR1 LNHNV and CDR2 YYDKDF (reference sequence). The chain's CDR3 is CATSRDRGGQAGIQETQYF. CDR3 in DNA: TGTGCCACCAGCAGAGATCGCGGCGGACAGGCCGGAATCCAAGAGACCCAGTACTTC.

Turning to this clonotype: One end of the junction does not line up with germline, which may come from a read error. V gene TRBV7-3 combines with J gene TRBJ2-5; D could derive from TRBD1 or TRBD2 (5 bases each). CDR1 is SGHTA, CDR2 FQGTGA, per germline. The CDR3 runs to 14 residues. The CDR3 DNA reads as TGTGCCAGTAGCTTAATGGGGACGGAGGAGACCCAGTACTTC. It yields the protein CASSLMGTEETQYF.

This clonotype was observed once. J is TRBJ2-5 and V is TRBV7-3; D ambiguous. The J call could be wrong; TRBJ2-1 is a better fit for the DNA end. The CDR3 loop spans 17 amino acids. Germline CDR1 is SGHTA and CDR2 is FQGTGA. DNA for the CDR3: TGTGCCAGCAGCCAAGAACGGAGTCGGTCAAATGGCGATGAGCAGTTCTTC. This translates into CASSQERSRSNGDEQFF.

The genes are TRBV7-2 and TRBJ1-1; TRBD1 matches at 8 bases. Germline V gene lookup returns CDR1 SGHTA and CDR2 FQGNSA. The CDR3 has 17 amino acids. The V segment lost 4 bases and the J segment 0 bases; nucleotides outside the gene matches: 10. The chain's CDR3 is CASSSATGAIMNTEAFF. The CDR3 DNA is TGTGCCAGCAGCTCTGCGACAGGGGCGATAATGAACACTGAAGCTTTCTTT. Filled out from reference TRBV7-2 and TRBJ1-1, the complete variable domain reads GAGVSQSPSNKVTEKGKDVELRCDPISGHTALYWYRQSLGQGLEFLIYFQGNSAPDKSGLPSDRFSAERTGGSVSTLTIQRTQQEDSAVYLCASSSATGAIMNTEAFFGQGTRLTVV.

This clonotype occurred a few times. The CDR3 is CASSQEIPQAKNIQYF. CDR3 in DNA: TGTGCCAGCAGCCAAGAAATACCGCAGGCCAAAAACATTCAGTACTTC. The V gene is TRBV3-1, the J gene TRBJ2-4, with D hard to call. Germline lookup yields CDR1 LGHDT and CDR2 YNNKEL (reference sequence). The CDR3 extends over 16 amino acids. The ends were cut back, 0 bases at V and 1 base at J, with 10 bases in the middle.